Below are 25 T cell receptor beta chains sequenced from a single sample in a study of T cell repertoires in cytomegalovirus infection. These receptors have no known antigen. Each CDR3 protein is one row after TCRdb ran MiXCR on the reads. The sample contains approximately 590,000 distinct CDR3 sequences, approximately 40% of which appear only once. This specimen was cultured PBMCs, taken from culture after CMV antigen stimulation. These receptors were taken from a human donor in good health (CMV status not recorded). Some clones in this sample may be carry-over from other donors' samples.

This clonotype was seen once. CDR3 nucleotide sequence: TGTGCCAGCAGTTTTGGATACTCCACTGAAGCTTTCTTT. Translation: CASSFGYSTEAFF. This rearrangement joins TRBV28 to TRBJ1-1; D remains ambiguous. Trimming took off 3 bases at V and 4 bases at J, with 9 bases between the two ends. Per germline, CDR1 MDHEN and CDR2 SYDVKM. This CDR3 has 13 amino acids.

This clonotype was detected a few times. In nucleotides, the CDR3 is TGTGCCAGCAGCGCTCGGGACAGGGGAAGCAATGAGCAGTTCTTC. As protein: CASSARDRGSNEQFF. The rearrangement uses TRBV2 and TRBJ2-1, with TRBD1 identical over 10 bases. The germline gives CDR1 SNHLY, CDR2 FYNNEI. This CDR3 comprises 15 residues. V dropped 6 bases and J dropped 6; count of bases not matched to a gene: 8.

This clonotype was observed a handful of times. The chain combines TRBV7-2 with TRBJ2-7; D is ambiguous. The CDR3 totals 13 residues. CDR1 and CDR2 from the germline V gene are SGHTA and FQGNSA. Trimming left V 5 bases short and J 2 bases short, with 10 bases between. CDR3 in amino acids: CASSRAATYEQYF. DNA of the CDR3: TGTGCCAGCAGCCGAGCTGCGACCTACGAGCAGTACTTC.

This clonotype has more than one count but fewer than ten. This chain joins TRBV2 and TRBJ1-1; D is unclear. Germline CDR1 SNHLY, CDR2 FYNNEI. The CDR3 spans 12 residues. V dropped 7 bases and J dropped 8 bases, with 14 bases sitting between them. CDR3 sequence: CASTYPPPEAFF. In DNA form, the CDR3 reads TGTGCCAGCACTTATCCCCCCCCCGAAGCTTTCTTT.

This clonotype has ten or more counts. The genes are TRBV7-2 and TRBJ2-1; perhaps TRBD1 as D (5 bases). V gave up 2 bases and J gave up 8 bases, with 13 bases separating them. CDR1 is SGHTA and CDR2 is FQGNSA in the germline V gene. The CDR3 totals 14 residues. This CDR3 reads CASSLMGQVYEQFF. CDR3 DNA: TGTGCCAGCAGCTTAATGGGGCAGGTCTATGAGCAGTTCTTC.

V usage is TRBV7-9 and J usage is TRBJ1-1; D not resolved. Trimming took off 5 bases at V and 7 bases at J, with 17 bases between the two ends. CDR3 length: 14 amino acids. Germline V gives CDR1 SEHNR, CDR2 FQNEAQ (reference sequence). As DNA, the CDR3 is TGTGCCAGCAGCCCGCGGGATCGGGAGGGTGAAGCTTTCTTT. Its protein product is CASSPRDREGEAFF.

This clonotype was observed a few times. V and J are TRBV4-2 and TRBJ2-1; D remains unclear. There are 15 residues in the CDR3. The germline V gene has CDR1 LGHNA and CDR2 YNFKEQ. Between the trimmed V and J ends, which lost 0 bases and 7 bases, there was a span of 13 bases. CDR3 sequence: CASSQDSPAGNEQFF. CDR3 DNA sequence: TGTGCCAGCAGCCAAGACTCCCCAGCCGGTAATGAGCAGTTCTTC.

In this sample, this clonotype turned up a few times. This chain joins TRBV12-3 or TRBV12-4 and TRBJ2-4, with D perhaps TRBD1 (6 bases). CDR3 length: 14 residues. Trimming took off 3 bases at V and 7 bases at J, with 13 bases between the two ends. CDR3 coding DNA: TGTGCCAGCAGTTTCGACAGGTTCGAGAACATTCAGTACTTC. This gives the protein CASSFDRFENIQYF.

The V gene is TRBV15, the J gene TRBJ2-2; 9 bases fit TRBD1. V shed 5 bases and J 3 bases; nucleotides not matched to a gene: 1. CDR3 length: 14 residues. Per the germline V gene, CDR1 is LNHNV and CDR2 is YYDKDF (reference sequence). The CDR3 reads CATSRDRDTGELFF. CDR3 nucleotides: TGTGCCACCAGCCGGGACAGGGACACCGGGGAGCTGTTTTTT.

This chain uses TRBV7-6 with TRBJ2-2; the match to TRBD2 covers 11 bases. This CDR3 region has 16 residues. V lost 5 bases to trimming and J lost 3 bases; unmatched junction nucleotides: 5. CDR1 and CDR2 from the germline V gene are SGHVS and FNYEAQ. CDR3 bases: TGTGCCAGCAGCCCGACTAGCGGGATGGACACCGGGGAGCTGTTTTTT. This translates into CASSPTSGMDTGELFF. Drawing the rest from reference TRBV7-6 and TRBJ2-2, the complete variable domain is GAGVSQSPRYKVTKRGQDVALRCDPISGHVSLYWYRQALGQGPEFLTYFNYEAQQDKSGLPNDRFSAERPEGSISTLTIQRTEQRDSAMYRCASSPTSGMDTGELFFGEGSRLTVL.

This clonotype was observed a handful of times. The CDR3 DNA reads TGTGCCAGCAGTTGGACTAGCGGGAGCAATGAGCAGTTCTTC. It codes for CASSWTSGSNEQFF. The rearrangement joins TRBV6-5 to TRBJ2-1, with 13 positions matching TRBD2. The V and J ends lost 4 bases and 6 bases, in that order; junction bases with no gene match: 0. Germline CDR1 is MNHEY and CDR2 is SVGAGI. The CDR3 length is 14 residues.

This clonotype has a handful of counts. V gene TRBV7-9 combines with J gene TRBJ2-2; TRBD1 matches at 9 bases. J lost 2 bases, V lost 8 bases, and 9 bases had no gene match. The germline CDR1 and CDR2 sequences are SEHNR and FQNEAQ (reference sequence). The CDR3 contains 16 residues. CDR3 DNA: TGTGCCAGCCCCGTACCGGGACAGGGTAACACCGGGGAGCTGTTTTTT. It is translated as CASPVPGQGNTGELFF.

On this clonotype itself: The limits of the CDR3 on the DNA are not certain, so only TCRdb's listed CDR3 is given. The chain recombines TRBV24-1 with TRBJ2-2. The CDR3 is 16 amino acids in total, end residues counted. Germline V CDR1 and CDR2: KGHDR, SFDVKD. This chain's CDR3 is CATSDTFGFPSGELFF.

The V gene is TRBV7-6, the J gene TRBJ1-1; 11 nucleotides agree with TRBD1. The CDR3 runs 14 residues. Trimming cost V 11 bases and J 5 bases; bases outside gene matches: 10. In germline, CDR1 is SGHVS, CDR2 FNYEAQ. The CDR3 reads CACGGTGGKTEAFF. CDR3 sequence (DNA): TGTGCCTGTGGGGGGACAGGGGGGAAAACTGAAGCTTTCTTT.

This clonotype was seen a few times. CDR3 residues: CASRQTPYSNQPQHF. The DNA for the CDR3 is TGTGCCAGCAGGCAGACACCTTATAGCAATCAGCCCCAGCATTTT. The chain couples TRBV6-1 to TRBJ1-5; D gene uncertain. V lost 6 bases to trimming and J lost 0 bases, with 12 bases between them. From germline, CDR1 is MNHNS and CDR2 SASEGT. The length of the CDR3 is 15 residues.

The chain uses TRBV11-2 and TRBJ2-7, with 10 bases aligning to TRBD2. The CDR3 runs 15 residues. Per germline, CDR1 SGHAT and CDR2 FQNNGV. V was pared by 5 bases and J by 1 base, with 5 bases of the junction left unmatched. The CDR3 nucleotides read TGTGCCAGCAGCATTAGCGGGGGGATTTCCTACGAGCAGTACTTC. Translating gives CASSISGGISYEQYF.

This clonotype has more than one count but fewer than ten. The DNA for the CDR3 is TGCGCCAGCAGCTACAGGGGTGAGAACACTGAAGCTTTCTTT. Amino acids: CASSYRGENTEAFF. This rearrangement joins TRBV5-1 to TRBJ1-1, with TRBD1 matching over 7 bases. The V and J ends lost 3 bases and 1 base, in that order; junction bases with no gene match: 3. The germline V gene has CDR1 SGHRS and CDR2 YFSETQ. The CDR3 has 14 amino acids.

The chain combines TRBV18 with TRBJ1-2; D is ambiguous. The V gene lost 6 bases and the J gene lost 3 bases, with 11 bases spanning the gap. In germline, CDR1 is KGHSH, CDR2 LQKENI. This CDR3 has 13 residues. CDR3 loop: CASSHGRYYGYTF. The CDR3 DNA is TGTGCCAGCTCTCATGGGCGGTACTATGGCTACACCTTC.

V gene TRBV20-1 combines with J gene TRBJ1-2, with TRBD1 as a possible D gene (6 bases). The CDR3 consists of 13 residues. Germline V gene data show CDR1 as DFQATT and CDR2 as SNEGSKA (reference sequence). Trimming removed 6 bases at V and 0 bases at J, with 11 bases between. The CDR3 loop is CSAQDRTNYGYTF. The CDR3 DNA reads TGCAGTGCCCAGGACAGAACTAACTATGGCTACACCTTC.

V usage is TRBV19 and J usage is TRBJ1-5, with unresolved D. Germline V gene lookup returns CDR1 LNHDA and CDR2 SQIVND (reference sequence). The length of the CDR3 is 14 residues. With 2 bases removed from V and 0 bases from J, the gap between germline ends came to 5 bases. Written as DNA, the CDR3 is TGTGCCAGTAGTATAATAGCTAGCAATCAGCCCCAGCATTTT. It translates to CASSIIASNQPQHF.

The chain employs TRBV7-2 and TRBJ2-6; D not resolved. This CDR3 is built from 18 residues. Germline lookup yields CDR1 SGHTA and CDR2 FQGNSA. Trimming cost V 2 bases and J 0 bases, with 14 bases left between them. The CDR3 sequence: CASSLRISASSGANVLTF. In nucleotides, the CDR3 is TGTGCCAGCAGCTTAAGGATCTCAGCCTCCTCTGGGGCCAACGTCCTGACTTTC.

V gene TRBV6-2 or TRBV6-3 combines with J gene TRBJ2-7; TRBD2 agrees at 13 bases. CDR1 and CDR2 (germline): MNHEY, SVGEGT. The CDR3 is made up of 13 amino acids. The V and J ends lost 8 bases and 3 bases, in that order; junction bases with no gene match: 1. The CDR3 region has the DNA TGTGCCAGCGGGACTAGCGGGATCTACGAGCAGTACTTC. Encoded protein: CASGTSGIYEQYF.

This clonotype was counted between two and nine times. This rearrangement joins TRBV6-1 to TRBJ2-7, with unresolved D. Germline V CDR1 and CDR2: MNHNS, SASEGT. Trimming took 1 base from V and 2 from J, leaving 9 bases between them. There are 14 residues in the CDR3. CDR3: CASSEVAWTYEQYF. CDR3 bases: TGTGCCAGCAGTGAAGTGGCGTGGACCTACGAGCAGTACTTC.

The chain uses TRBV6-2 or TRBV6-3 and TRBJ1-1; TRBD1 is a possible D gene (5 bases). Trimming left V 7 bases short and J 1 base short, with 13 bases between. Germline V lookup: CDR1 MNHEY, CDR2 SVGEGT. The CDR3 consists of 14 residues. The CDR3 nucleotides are TGTGCCAGCACCCTCGGGGGGGGGAACACTGAAGCTTTCTTT. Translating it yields CASTLGGGNTEAFF.

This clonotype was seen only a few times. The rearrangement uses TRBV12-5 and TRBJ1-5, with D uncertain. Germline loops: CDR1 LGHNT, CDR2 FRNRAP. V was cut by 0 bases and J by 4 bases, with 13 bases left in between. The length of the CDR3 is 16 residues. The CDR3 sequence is CASGLVLINANQPQHF. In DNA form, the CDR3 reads TGTGCTAGTGGTTTGGTACTGATTAATGCAAATCAGCCCCAGCATTTT.